This T cell receptor (beta chain) is drawn from a study of cytomegalovirus exposure and HLA in healthy donors. Study-wide findings and caveats: In a later analysis, HLA-associated beta chains showed higher expansion and lower generation probabilities than comparable chains.

Details on this clone: Its target is not known.

PCR employed 60 Vbeta and 13 Jbeta primers. TCRdb keeps only in-frame clones here, not all; method: immunoSEQ multiplex PCR. The sample carries about 98,000 clones, around 75% recorded once. The CDR3 covers 15 residues. Germline values: CDR1 SGHRS, CDR2 YFSETQ. V lost 2 bases, J lost 12 bases, and 18 bases lay in between. Input material: PBMCs. The receptor's source is a man aged 18 to 30 in good health and CMV-seropositive. The chain has TRBV5-1 and TRBJ1-6; D perhaps matches TRBD1 (6 bases). This CDR3 is CASSLNTGKGEPLHF. The CDR3 DNA reads as TGCGCCAGCAGCTTAAACACAGGGAAAGGGGAACCCCTCCACTTT.